This entry lists 22 T cell receptor beta chains sequenced from one sample in a study of blood T cell repertoires in COVID-19. The data were produced by immunoSEQ multiplex PCR, yet TCRdb's version contains in-frame clones alone and is incomplete. This sample yields approximately 270,000 clones, of which approximately 83% are seen a single time; approximately 9.1% belongs to the top ten. Source material: peripheral blood. The receptors were gathered from a man at least 80 years old with acute or convalescent COVID-19.

The genes are TRBV18 and TRBJ1-1; tentatively, D is TRBD1 (5 bases). This CDR3 contains 16 residues. The V gene's germline CDR1 is KGHSH and CDR2 LQKENI. V lost 3 bases, J lost 2 bases, and 16 bases lay in between. The CDR3: CASSPGHIVGNTEAFF. The CDR3 coding sequence is TGTGCCAGCTCACCTGGACACATCGTCGGCAACACTGAAGCTTTCTTT.

The chain recombines TRBV9 with TRBJ1-2; no reliable D call. Germline V gene lookup returns CDR1 SGDLS and CDR2 YYNGEE. Trimming removed 0 bases from V and 5 bases from J, with 8 bases in between. This CDR3 is 13 amino acids long. DNA of the CDR3: TGTGCCAGCAGCGTAGTAGACGGGTATGGCTACACCTTC. Translation gives CASSVVDGYGYTF.

The genes are TRBV14 and TRBJ2-1; 8 bases are shared with TRBD2. V trimming: 4 bases; J trimming: 4 bases; junction bases outside the gene matches: 9. Germline V lookup: CDR1 SGHDN, CDR2 FVKESK. The CDR3 extends over 16 amino acids. The CDR3 here is CASSRLGAGAYNEQFF. The CDR3 bases are TGTGCCAGCAGCCGGCTAGGAGCGGGGGCTTACAATGAGCAGTTCTTC.

The rearrangement links TRBV27 to TRBJ1-3, with 8 bases identical to TRBD1. This CDR3 has 14 amino acids. J gave up 4 bases and V 5 bases, and 4 bases lay outside the gene matches. The germline gives CDR1 MNHEY, CDR2 SMNVEV (reference sequence). CDR3 protein: CASSPRTGGNTIYF. The CDR3 bases are TGTGCCAGCAGTCCTCGGACAGGGGGAAACACCATATATTTT.

This clone was seen only once. The chain couples TRBV6-5 to TRBJ1-5; D is undetermined. V gave up 5 bases and J gave up 0 bases, with 11 bases separating them. This CDR3 has 15 amino acids. In germline, CDR1 is MNHEY, CDR2 SVGAGI. The CDR3 DNA follows: TGTGCCAGCAGTATGGAGTTTTATAGCAATCAGCCCCAGCATTTT. It yields the protein CASSMEFYSNQPQHF.

The rearrangement joins TRBV3-1 (or the pseudogene TRBV3-2) to TRBJ2-5, with D possibly TRBD2 on 5 matching bases. The CDR3 runs to 14 residues. Per the germline V gene, CDR1 is LGHDT and CDR2 is YNNKEL (reference sequence). Trimming removed 8 bases from V and 0 bases from J, with 13 bases in between. The CDR3 here is CASRGRADQETQYF. The CDR3 DNA reads TGTGCCAGCCGGGGTCGGGCCGACCAAGAGACCCAGTACTTC.

V is TRBV12-1 and J is TRBJ2-3; whether TRBD2, the table's D call, matches the DNA was not checked. TRBV12-1 is given as a pseudogene. This CDR3 spans 16 amino acids. CDR3 loop: CASSSGTSGGTDTQYF. The CDR3 coding sequence is TGTGCCAGCAGCTCGGGGACTAGCGGGGGCACAGATACGCAGTATTTT.

The chain uses TRBV5-1 and TRBJ2-7; TRBD1 might be the D (6 bases). V was clipped by 5 bases and J by 0 bases, with 15 bases between them. CDR3 size: 15 residues. In germline, CDR1 is SGHRS, CDR2 YFSETQ. CDR3: CASSSTGQSSYEQYF. CDR3 DNA sequence: TGCGCCAGCAGTTCAACCGGACAGAGCTCCTACGAGCAGTACTTC. Combining the CDR3 with reference TRBV5-1 and TRBJ2-7 gives the whole variable domain KAGVTQTPRYLIKTRGQQVTLSCSPISGHRSVSWYQQTPGQGLQFLFEYFSETQRNKGNFPGRFSGRQFSNSRSEMNVSTLELGDSALYLCASSSTGQSSYEQYFGPGTRLTVT.

The gene calls are TRBV5-1 and TRBJ2-1; 11 bases agree with TRBD2. The CDR3 has 16 residues. Trimming at V came to 0 bases and at J to 7 bases, leaving 6 bases not matched to a gene. Germline V gene sequence: CDR1 SGHRS, CDR2 YFSETQ. The CDR3 protein is CASSLAPSGGWNEQFF. Written as DNA, the CDR3 is TGCGCCAGCAGCTTGGCGCCTAGCGGGGGGTGGAATGAGCAGTTCTTC.

The chain uses TRBV27 and TRBJ2-7, with D perhaps matching TRBD2 (5 bases). The V and J ends lost 8 bases and 3 bases respectively, with 14 bases between them. Germline lookup yields CDR1 MNHEY and CDR2 SMNVEV (reference sequence). This CDR3 spans 13 amino acids. The CDR3 loop is CASGQRSFYEQYF. The DNA for the CDR3 is TGTGCCAGCGGCCAGCGGAGCTTCTACGAGCAGTACTTC.

This chain's CDR3 is CASSPDKNYGYTF. The CDR3 nucleotides read TGTGCCAGCAGCCCCGACAAGAACTATGGCTACACCTTC. The genes are TRBV5-4 and TRBJ1-2, with unresolved D. The CDR3 is made up of 13 amino acids. Germline V CDR1 and CDR2: SGHNT, YYREEE (reference sequence). V lost 4 bases and J lost 2, with 9 bases in between.

The CDR3 is CASSPLTSGRTDTQYF. The CDR3 DNA is TGTGCCAGCAGCCCGCTGACTAGCGGACGCACAGATACGCAGTATTTT. The chain links TRBV9 to TRBJ2-3, with 9 bases that match TRBD2. Germline V lookup: CDR1 SGDLS, CDR2 YYNGEE. The CDR3 has 16 amino acids. The V gene end was trimmed by 4 bases and the J gene end by 1 base; junction bases not matched to a gene: 7.

The genes are TRBV10-3 and TRBJ2-7; no definite D call. This CDR3 contains 13 residues. Germline V gives CDR1 ENHRY, CDR2 SYGVKD. The V and J ends lost 2 bases and 1 base respectively, with 6 bases between them. CDR3 in amino acids: CAISEDGSYEQYF. The CDR3 nucleotides are TGTGCCATCAGTGAGGACGGGTCCTACGAGCAGTACTTC.

The chain uses TRBV27 and TRBJ2-1; TRBD1 aligns across 8 bases. Germline values: CDR1 MNHEY, CDR2 SMNVEV (reference sequence). The trim removed 5 bases at V and 4 bases at J, leaving 16 bases unmatched. This CDR3 has 18 residues. The CDR3 loop is CASSTYISGTGLYNEQFF. DNA of the CDR3: TGTGCCAGCAGTACGTACATTTCCGGGACAGGATTATACAATGAGCAGTTCTTC.

The CDR3 region has the DNA TGTGCCAGCAGCCTTGGCGGGGGGGCGTATGATACGCAGTATTTT. Protein product: CASSLGGGAYDTQYF. V gene TRBV3-1 (or the pseudogene TRBV3-2) combines with J gene TRBJ2-3, with 9 bases fitting TRBD2. V was pared by 4 bases and J by 6 bases, with 8 bases of the junction left unmatched. Looked up from germline, CDR1 is LGHDT and CDR2 is YNNKEL (reference sequence). The CDR3 runs 15 residues.

V and J are TRBV6-5 and TRBJ2-7; 11 nucleotides line up with TRBD1. Germline V CDR1 and CDR2: MNHEY, SVGAGI. This CDR3 has 14 amino acids. The trim removed 0 bases at V and 7 bases at J, leaving 2 bases unmatched. In DNA form, the CDR3 reads TGTGCCAGCAGTTACTCGAGGGACAGGGGGGAGCAGTACTTC. This encodes CASSYSRDRGEQYF.

The chain has TRBV5-1 and TRBJ1-1; D unresolved. The V gene lost 5 bases and the J gene lost 3 bases, with 14 bases spanning the gap. CDR1 and CDR2 (germline): SGHRS, YFSETQ. This CDR3 comprises 14 residues. CDR3 in DNA: TGCGCCAGCAGGGAGGTGGTCTTGGACACTGAAGCTTTCTTT. It encodes CASREVVLDTEAFF.

The V call is TRBV12-3 or TRBV12-4, the J call TRBJ1-2; TRBD1 might be the D (5 bases). V was cut by 8 bases and J by 4 bases, with 14 bases left in between. This CDR3 region has 13 residues. CDR3 residues: CASQRGGGYGYTF. For the CDR3, the DNA is TGTGCCAGCCAGCGGGGTGGGGGCTATGGCTACACCTTC.

V usage is TRBV19 and J usage is TRBJ1-6; no clear D. Germline V gene data show CDR1 as LNHDA and CDR2 as SQIVND (reference sequence). CDR3 length equals 14 residues. Between the trimmed V and J ends, which lost 4 bases and 9 bases, there was a span of 13 bases. The CDR3 DNA reads as TGTGCCAGTAGTACCCAGGTTATTTTTTCACCCCTCCACTTT. Protein product: CASSTQVIFSPLHF.

The rearrangement links TRBV5-1 to TRBJ1-6; D is unclear. This CDR3 comprises 13 residues. The V gene lost 2 bases and the J gene lost 10 bases, with 10 bases spanning the gap. From germline, CDR1 is SGHRS and CDR2 YFSETQ. The CDR3 is CASSFQSGSPLHF. The DNA of the CDR3 is TGCGCCAGCAGCTTTCAGTCAGGCTCACCCCTCCACTTT.

The chain has TRBV27 and TRBJ1-1; D is undetermined. V shed 5 bases and J shed 5 bases, with 12 bases lying between them. Germline CDR1 MNHEY, CDR2 SMNVEV (reference sequence). The CDR3 length is 13 residues. The CDR3 region has the DNA TGTGCCAGCAGTCCCCGGTCCGGGACTGAAGCTTTCTTT. Its protein product is CASSPRSGTEAFF.

The gene calls are TRBV5-4 and TRBJ2-1, with 7 nucleotides matching TRBD2. This CDR3 comprises 15 residues. The V gene end was trimmed by 1 base and the J gene end by 5 bases; junction bases not matched to a gene: 6. Germline V gene data show CDR1 as SGHNT and CDR2 as YYREEE (reference sequence). The CDR3 sequence: CASSLTGRSHNEQFF. DNA for the CDR3: TGTGCCAGCAGCTTGACCGGGAGGAGCCACAATGAGCAGTTCTTC.